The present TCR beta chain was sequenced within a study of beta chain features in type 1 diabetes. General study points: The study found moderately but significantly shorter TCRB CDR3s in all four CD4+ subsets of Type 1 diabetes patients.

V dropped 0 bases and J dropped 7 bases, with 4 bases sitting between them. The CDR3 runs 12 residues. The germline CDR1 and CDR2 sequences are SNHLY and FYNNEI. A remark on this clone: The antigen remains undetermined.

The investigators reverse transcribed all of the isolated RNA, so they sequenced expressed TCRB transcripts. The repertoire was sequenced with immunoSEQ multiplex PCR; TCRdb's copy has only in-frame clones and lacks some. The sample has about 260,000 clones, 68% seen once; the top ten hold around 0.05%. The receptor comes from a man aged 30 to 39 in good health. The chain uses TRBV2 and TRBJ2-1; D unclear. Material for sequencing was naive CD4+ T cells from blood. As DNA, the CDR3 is TGTGCCAGCAGTGAAGCTGGGAATGAGCAGTTCTTC. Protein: CASSEAGNEQFF.